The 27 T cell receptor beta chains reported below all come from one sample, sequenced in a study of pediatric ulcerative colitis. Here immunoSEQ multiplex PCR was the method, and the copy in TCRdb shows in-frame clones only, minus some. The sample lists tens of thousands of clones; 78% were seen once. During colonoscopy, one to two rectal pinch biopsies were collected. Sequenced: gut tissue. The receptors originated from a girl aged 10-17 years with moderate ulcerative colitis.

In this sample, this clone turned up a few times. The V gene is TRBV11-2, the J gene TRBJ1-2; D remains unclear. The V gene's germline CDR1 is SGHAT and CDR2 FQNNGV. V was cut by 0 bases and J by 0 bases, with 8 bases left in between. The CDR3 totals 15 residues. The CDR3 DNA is TGTGCCAGCAGCTTAGAGGGCCGAGCTAACTATGGCTACACCTTC. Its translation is CASSLEGRANYGYTF.

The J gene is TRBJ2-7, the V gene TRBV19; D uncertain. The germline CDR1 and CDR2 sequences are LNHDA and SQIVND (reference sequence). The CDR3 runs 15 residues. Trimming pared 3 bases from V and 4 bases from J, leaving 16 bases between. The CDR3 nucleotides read TGTGCCAGTAGTATTGTTGCAGGAAATGGATACGAGCAGTACTTC. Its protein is CASSIVAGNGYEQYF.

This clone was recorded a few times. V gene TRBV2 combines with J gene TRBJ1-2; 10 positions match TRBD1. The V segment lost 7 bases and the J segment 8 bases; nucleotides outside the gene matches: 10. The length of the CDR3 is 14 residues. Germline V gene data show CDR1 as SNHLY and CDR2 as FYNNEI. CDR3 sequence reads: CASIMGTGVVGYTF. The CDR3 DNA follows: TGTGCCAGCATAATGGGGACAGGGGTGGTCGGCTACACCTTC. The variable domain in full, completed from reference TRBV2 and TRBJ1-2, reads EPEVTQTPSHQVTQMGQEVILRCVPISNHLYFYWYRQILGQKVEFLVSFYNNEISEKSEIFDDQFSVERPDGSNFTLKIRSTKLEDSAMYFCASIMGTGVVGYTFGSGTRLTVV.

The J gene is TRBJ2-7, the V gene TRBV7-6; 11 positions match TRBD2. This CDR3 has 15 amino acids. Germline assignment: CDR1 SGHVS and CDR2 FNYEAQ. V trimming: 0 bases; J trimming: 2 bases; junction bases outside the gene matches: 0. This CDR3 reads CASSLASGRAYEQYF. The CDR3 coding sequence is TGTGCCAGCAGCTTAGCTAGCGGGAGGGCCTACGAGCAGTACTTC.

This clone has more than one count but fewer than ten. The CDR3 sequence is CASSPTPEGLGFF. DNA of the CDR3: TGTGCCAGCAGCCCGACCCCAGAGGGGCTTGGGTTCTTC. The gene calls are TRBV7-9 and TRBJ2-1, with D possibly called TRBD1 or TRBD2 (5 bases each). CDR3 length: 13 residues. Trimming took 5 bases from V and 15 from J, leaving 20 bases between them. CDR1 SEHNR and CDR2 FQNEAQ come from the germline V gene (reference sequence).

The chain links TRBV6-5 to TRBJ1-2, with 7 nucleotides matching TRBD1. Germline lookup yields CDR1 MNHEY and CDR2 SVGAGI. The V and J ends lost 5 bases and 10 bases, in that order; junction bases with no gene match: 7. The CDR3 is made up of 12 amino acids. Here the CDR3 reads CASSRQGLDYTF. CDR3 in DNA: TGTGCCAGCAGTAGACAGGGCCTGGACTACACCTTC.

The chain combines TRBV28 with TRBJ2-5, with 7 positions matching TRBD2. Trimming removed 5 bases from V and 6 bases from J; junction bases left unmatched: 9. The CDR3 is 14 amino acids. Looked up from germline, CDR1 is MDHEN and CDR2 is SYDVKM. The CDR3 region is CASSTPGGSQTQYF. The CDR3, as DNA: TGTGCCAGCAGTACCCCGGGCGGGAGTCAGACCCAGTACTTC.

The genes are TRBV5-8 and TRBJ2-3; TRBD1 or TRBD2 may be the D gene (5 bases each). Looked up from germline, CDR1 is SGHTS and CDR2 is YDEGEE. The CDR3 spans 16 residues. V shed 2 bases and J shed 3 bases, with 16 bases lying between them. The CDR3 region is CASSLVQPEGTDTQYF. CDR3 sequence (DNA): TGTGCCAGCAGCTTAGTACAGCCCGAGGGGACAGATACGCAGTATTTT.

CDR3 amino acids: CASSLDRVGLAEAFF. The CDR3 DNA reads TGTGCCAGCAGCTTAGACAGGGTTGGCTTAGCTGAAGCTTTCTTT. This sequence joins TRBV11-2 and TRBJ1-1; D might be TRBD1 (5 bases). The germline V gene encodes CDR1 SGHAT and CDR2 FQNNGV. V shed 0 bases and J shed 6 bases, with 14 bases lying between them. This CDR3 is built from 15 residues.

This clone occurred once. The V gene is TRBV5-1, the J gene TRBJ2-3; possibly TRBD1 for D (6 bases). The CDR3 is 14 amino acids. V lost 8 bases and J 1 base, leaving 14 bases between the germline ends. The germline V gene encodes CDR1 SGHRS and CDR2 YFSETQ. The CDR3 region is CASSEGDRTDTQYF. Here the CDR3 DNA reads TGCGCCAGTAGCGAGGGGGATCGCACAGATACGCAGTATTTT.

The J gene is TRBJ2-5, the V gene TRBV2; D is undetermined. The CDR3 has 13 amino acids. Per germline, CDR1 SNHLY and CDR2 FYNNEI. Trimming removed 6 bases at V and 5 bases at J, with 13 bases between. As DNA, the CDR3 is TGTGCCAGCAGCCCCTTGGGTTTGGAGACCCAGTACTTC. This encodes CASSPLGLETQYF. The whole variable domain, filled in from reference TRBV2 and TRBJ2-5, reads EPEVTQTPSHQVTQMGQEVILRCVPISNHLYFYWYRQILGQKVEFLVSFYNNEISEKSEIFDDQFSVERPDGSNFTLKIRSTKLEDSAMYFCASSPLGLETQYFGPGTRLLVL.

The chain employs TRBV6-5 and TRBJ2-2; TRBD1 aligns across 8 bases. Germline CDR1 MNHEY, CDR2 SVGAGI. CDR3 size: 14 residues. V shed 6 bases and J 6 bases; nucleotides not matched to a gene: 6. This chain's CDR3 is CASSQTGVPGELFF. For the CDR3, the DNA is TGTGCCAGCAGCCAGACAGGGGTCCCCGGGGAGCTGTTTTTT.

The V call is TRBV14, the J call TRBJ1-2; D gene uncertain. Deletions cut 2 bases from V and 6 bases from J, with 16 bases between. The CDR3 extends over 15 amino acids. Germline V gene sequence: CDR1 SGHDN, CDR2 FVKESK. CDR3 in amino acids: CASSQSGRFANGYTF. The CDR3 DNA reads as TGTGCCAGCAGCCAATCCGGACGGTTCGCGAATGGCTACACCTTC.

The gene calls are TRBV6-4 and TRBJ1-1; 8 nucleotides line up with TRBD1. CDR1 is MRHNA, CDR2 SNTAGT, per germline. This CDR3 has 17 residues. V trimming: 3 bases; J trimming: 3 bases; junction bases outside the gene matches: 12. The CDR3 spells CASSEDRDPSLDTEAFF. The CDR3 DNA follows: TGTGCCAGCAGTGAGGACAGGGATCCTTCTTTGGACACTGAAGCTTTCTTT.

The CDR3, as DNA: TGTGCCAGCGGTACTAGCGGGGGGGCCTCGGGCACGCAGTATTTT. Its protein product is CASGTSGGASGTQYF. The V call is TRBV6-6, the J call TRBJ2-3; 13 bases agree with TRBD2. CDR3 length: 15 amino acids. After removal of 8 bases from V and 9 bases from J, the junction contained 11 bases not matched to a gene. The germline V gene has CDR1 MNHNY and CDR2 SVGAGI (reference sequence).

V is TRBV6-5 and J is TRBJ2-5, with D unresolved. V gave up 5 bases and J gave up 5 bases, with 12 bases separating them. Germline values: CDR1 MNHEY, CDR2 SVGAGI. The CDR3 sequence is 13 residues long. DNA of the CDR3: TGTGCCAGCAGTCGGACCCTCGGGGAGACCCAGTACTTC. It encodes CASSRTLGETQYF.

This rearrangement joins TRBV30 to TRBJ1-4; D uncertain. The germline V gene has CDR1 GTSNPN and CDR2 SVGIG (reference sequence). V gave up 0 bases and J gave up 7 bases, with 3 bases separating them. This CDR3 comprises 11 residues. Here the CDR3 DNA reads TGTGCCTGGAGTGTCGGTGAAAAACTGTTTTTT. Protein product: CAWSVGEKLFF.

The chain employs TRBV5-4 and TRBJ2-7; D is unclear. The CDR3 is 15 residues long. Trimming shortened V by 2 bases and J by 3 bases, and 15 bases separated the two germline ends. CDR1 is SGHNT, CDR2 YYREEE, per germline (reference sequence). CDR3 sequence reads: CASSFETPSLYEQYF. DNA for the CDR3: TGTGCCAGCAGCTTTGAGACACCAAGCCTCTACGAGCAGTACTTC.

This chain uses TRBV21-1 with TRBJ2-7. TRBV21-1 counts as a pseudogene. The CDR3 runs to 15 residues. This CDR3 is CASSKRAHPSYEQYF. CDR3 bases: TGTGCCAGCAGCAAAAGGGCACACCCTTCCTACGAGCAGTACTTC.

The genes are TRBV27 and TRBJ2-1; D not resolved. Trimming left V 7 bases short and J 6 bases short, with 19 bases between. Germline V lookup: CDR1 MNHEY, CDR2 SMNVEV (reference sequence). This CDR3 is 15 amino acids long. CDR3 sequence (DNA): TGTGCCAGCACCTCTCTTCATCGACCCCCCAATGAGCAGTTCTTC. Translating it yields CASTSLHRPPNEQFF.

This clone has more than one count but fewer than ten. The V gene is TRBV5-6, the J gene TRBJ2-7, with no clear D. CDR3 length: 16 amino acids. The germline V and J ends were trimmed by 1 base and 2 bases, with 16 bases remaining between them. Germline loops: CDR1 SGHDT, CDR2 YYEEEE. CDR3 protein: CASSLYGDRAAYEQYF. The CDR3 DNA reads TGTGCCAGCAGCTTGTACGGCGACCGGGCGGCCTACGAGCAGTACTTC.

The CDR3 here is CASSVRDRNTEAFF. CDR3 DNA: TGTGCCAGCAGCGTCCGGGACAGGAACACTGAAGCTTTCTTT. The chain links TRBV13 to TRBJ1-1; 7 bases map to TRBD1. Germline trimming cut 5 bases from V and 1 base from J; bases unmatched to any gene: 4. The germline gives CDR1 PRHDT, CDR2 FYEKMQ (reference sequence). The CDR3 runs 14 residues.

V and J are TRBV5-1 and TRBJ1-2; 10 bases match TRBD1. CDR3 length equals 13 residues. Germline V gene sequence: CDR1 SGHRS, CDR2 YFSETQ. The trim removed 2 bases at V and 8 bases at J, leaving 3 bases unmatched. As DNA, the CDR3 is TGCGCCAGCAGCTTAGGACAGGGGGAAGGCTACACCTTC. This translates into CASSLGQGEGYTF.

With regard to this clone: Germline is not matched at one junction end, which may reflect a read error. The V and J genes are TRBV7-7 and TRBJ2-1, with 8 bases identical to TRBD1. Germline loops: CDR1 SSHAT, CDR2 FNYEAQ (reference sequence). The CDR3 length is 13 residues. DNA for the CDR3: TGTGCTAGCAGCCGGACAGGGTACAATGAGCAGTTCTTC. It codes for CASSRTGYNEQFF.

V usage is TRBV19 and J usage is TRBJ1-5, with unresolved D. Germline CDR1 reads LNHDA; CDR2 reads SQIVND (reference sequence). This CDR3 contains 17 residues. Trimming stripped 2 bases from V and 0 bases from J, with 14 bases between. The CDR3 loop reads CASSIPGRVYSNQPQHF. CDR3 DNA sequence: TGTGCCAGTAGTATACCGGGAAGGGTGTATAGCAATCAGCCCCAGCATTTT.

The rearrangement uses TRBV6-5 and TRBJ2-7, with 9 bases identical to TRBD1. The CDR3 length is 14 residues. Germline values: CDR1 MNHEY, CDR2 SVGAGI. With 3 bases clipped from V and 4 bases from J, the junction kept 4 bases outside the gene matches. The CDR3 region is CASSYSGTGYEQYF. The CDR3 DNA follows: TGTGCCAGCAGTTATTCCGGGACAGGGTACGAGCAGTACTTC.

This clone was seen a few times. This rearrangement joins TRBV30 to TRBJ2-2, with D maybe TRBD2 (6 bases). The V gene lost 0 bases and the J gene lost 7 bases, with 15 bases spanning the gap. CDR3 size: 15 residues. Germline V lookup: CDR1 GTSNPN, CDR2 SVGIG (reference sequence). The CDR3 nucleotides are TGTGCCTGGAGTGTACGGTTAGCGGCTGACGGGGAGCTGTTTTTT. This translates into CAWSVRLAADGELFF.